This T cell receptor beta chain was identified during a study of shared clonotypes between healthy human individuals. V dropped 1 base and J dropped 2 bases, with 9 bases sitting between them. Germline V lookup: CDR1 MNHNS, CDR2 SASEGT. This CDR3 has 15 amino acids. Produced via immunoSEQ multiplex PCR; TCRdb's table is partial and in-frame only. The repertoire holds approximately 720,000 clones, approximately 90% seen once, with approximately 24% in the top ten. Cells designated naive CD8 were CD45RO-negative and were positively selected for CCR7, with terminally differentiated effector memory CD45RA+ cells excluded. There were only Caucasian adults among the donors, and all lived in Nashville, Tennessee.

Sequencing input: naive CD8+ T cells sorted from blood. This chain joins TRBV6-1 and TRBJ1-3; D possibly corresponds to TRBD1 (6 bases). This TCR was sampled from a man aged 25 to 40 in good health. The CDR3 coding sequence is TGTGCCAGCAGTGAAGACAGGGCGGCTGGAAACACCATATATTTT. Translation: CASSEDRAAGNTIYF.